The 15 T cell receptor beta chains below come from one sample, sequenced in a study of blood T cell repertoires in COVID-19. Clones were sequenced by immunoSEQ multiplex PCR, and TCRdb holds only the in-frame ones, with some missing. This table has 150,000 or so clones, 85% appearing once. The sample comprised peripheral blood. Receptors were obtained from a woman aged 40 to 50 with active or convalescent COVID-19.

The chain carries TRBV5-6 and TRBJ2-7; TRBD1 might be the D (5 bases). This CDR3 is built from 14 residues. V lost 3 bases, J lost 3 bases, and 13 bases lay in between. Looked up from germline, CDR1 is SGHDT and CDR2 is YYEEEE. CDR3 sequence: CASSSGPGNYEQYF. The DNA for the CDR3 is TGTGCCAGCAGCTCCGGACCAGGGAACTACGAGCAGTACTTC.

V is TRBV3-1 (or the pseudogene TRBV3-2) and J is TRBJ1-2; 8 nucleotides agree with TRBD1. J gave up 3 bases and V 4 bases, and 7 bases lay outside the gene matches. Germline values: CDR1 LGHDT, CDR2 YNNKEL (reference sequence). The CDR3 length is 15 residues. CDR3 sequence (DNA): TGTGCCAGCAGCCTCCCAGACAGGGGTGACTATGGCTACACCTTC. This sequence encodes CASSLPDRGDYGYTF.

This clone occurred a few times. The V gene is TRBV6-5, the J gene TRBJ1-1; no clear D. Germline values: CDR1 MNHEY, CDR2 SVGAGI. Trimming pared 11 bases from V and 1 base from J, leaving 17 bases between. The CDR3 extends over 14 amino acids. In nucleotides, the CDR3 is TGTGCCCGGTCTGGGAGGCATTCGAACACTGAAGCTTTCTTT. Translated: CARSGRHSNTEAFF.

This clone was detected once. The chain's CDR3 is CASSTNRGPSYEQYF. In DNA, the CDR3 is TGCGCCAGCAGCACAAACAGGGGCCCCTCCTACGAGCAGTACTTC. The J gene is TRBJ2-7, the V gene TRBV5-1, with 7 bases aligning to TRBD1. Germline V lookup: CDR1 SGHRS, CDR2 YFSETQ. The CDR3 loop spans 15 amino acids. Germline trimming cut 4 bases from V and 0 bases from J; bases unmatched to any gene: 7.

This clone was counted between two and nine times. CDR3 sequence: CASSQDVPGTGRNEQFF. For the CDR3, the DNA is TGTGCCAGCAGCCAAGATGTTCCGGGGACAGGGAGGAATGAGCAGTTCTTC. V gene TRBV3-1 (or the pseudogene TRBV3-2) combines with J gene TRBJ2-1, with 9 bases lining up with TRBD1. The CDR3 spans 17 residues. The germline CDR1 and CDR2 sequences are LGHDT and YNNKEL (reference sequence). The trim removed 0 bases at V and 7 bases at J, leaving 10 bases unmatched.

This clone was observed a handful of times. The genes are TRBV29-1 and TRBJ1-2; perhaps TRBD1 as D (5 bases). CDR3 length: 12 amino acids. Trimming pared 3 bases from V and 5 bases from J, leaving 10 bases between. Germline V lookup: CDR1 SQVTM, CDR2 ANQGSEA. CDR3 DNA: TGCAGCGTTGACAGGGAATTTTATGGCTACACCTTC. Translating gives CSVDREFYGYTF.

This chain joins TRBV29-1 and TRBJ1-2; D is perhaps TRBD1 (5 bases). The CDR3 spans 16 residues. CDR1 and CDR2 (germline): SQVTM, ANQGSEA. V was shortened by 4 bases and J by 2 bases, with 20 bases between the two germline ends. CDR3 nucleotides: TGCAGCGTTGGGGCTGGCAGGGTAGGCCCAAACTATGGCTACACCTTC. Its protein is CSVGAGRVGPNYGYTF. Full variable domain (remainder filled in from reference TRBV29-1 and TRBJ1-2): SAVISQKPSRDICQRGTSLTIQCQVDSQVTMMFWYRQQPGQSLTLIATANQGSEATYESGFVIDKFPISRPNLTFSTLTVSNMSPEDSSIYLCSVGAGRVGPNYGYTFGSGTRLTVV.

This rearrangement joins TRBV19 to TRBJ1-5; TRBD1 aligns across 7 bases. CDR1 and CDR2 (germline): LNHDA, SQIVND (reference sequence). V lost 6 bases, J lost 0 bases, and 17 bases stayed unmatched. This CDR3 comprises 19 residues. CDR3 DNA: TGTGCCAGTAGCCACCGGAGGGACAGCGCTGCTTCTAGCAATCAGCCCCAGCATTTT. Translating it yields CASSHRRDSAASSNQPQHF. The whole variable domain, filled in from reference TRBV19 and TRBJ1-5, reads DGGITQSPKYLFRKEGQNVTLSCEQNLNHDAMYWYRQDPGQGLRLIYYSQIVNDFQKGDIAEGYSVSREKKESFPLTVTSAQKNPTAFYLCASSHRRDSAASSNQPQHFGDGTRLSIL.

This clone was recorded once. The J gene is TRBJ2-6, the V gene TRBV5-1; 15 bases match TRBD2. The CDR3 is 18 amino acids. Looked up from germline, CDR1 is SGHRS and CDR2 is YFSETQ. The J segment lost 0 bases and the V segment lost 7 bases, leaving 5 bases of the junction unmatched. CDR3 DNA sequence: TGCGCCAGCTCCCGGACTAGCGGGGGGGCCTCTGGGGCCAACGTCCTGACTTTC. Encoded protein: CASSRTSGGASGANVLTF.

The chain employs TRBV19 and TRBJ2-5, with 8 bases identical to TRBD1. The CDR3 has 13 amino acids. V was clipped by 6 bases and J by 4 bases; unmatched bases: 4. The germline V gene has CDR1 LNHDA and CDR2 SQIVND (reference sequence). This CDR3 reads CASRLDRGETQYF. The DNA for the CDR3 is TGTGCCAGTAGATTAGACAGGGGAGAGACCCAGTACTTC.

In DNA, the CDR3 is TGTGCCAGCAGCGTGGGGACTAGCGGGAATGAGCAGTTCTTC. Protein: CASSVGTSGNEQFF. The rearrangement joins TRBV3-1 (or the pseudogene TRBV3-2) to TRBJ2-1; 12 positions match TRBD2. Germline trimming cut 5 bases from V and 7 bases from J; bases unmatched to any gene: 3. The CDR3 length is 14 residues. Germline lookup yields CDR1 LGHDT and CDR2 YNNKEL (reference sequence).

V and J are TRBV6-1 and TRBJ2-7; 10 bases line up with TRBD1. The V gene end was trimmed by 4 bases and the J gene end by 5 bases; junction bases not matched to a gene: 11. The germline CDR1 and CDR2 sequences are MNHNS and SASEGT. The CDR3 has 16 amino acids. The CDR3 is CASSAGSGTGENEQYF. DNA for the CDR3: TGTGCCAGCAGTGCGGGTTCCGGGACAGGGGAAAACGAGCAGTACTTC.

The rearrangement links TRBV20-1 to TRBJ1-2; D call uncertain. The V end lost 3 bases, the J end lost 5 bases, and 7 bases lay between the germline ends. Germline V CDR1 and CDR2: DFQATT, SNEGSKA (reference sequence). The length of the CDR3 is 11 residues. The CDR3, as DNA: TGCAGTGCTAGCCTTCGGTATGGCTACACCTTC. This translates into CSASLRYGYTF.

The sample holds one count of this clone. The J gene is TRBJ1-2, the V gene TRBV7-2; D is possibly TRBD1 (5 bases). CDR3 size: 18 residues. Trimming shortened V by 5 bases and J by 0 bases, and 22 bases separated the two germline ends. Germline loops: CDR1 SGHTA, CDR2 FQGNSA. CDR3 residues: CASSPGAAPKGPNYGYTF. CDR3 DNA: TGTGCCAGCAGCCCTGGGGCGGCTCCAAAGGGTCCTAACTATGGCTACACCTTC.

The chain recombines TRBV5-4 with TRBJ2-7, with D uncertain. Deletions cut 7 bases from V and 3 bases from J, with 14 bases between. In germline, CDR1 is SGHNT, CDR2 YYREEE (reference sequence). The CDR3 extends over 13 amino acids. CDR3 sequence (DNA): TGTGCCAGCCGCTCCCAGCCAGGCTACGAGCAGTACTTC. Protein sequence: CASRSQPGYEQYF.